This T cell receptor beta chain was recorded in a study of blood T cell repertoires in COVID-19. Produced via immunoSEQ multiplex PCR; TCRdb's table is partial and in-frame only. The profile shows roughly 200,000 clones, 75% to 85% of them singletons. The germline CDR1 and CDR2 sequences are MDHEN and SYDVKM. V shed 1 base, J shed 3 bases, and the junction held 5 bases outside the gene matches. The CDR3 has 15 residues. This clonotype originated in a man aged 35-49 years who had recovered from COVID-19. The sample taken for sequencing was PBMCs or T cells enriched from blood (not recorded which). The chain couples TRBV28 to TRBJ1-1; 7 bases fit TRBD1. CDR3 loop: CASSLLKGADTEAFF. The CDR3 nucleotides are TGTGCCAGCAGTTTATTAAAGGGGGCGGACACTGAAGCTTTCTTT.